The clone carrying this TCR beta chain has only a few counts. Its target is unknown. The data originate from a study of spatial heterogeneity in lung cancer. Sample time point: sample taken at primary tumor resection. CDR1 is SGHTA, CDR2 FQGTGA, per germline. The CDR3 loop spans 15 amino acids. V was clipped by 2 bases and J by 3 bases, with 12 bases between them. TCRdb re-called the 5' RACE reads through MiXCR, storing one row per CDR3 protein. The sample lists about 24,000 distinct CDR3 sequences, roughly 9% seen once, with approximately 7.7% in the top ten. Findings and limits, study-wide: Tumor mutation count correlated with how many alpha and beta TCRs expanded intratumorally. It was estimated that coverage of tumor T cells reached about 7% for alpha chains and 13% to 15% for beta chains.

The material was lung tumor tissue, obtained at surgery. The rearrangement joins TRBV7-3 to TRBJ2-3; tentatively, D is TRBD1 or TRBD2 (5 bases each). The sequence was collected from a male donor with early-stage non-small cell lung cancer. CDR3 loop: CASSLEGLGTDTQYF. CDR3 sequence (DNA): TGTGCCAGCAGCTTAGAGGGGCTGGGGACAGATACGCAGTATTTT.